The T cell receptor (beta chain) described here comes from a study of CD8+ T cells in alopecia areata (dated by TCRdb to 2016 to 2019). With respect to the entire study: The treated patients took part in an open-label pilot trial in which moderate-to-severe alopecia areata was treated with oral tofacitinib at 5 to 10 mg twice daily. Scalp clonality was compared across normal scalp (n=4), patchy alopecia areata scalp (n=8), and alopecia totalis/universalis scalp (n=8). The SALT score, which quantifies the percentage of affected scalp surface area, was used to measure disease severity in treated patients. In both human patients and the C3H/HeJ mouse model, the study applied high-throughput TCRbeta sequencing to look at T cell clonal expansion in alopecia areata. Patients on tofacitinib were biopsied at baseline and after 4 and 24 weeks of treatment, and several of the patients also had a later scalp biopsy. In humans, TCRbeta sequencing was performed on scalp tissue and on sorted CD4+ and CD8+ peripheral blood T cells from healthy controls and from patients with patchy or totalis/universalis alopecia areata. TCRbeta CDR3 regions were amplified by immunoSEQ multiplex PCR using 35 Vbeta forward and 13 Jbeta reverse primers. Tofacitinib was administered for 6 to 18 months, and 6 months of follow-up off drug were then conducted to assess delayed response and recurrence. RNA came from the PAXgene miRNA kit for fixed scalp, the miRNeasy kit for PBMCs, and the RNeasy kit for mouse skin. The paper as a whole reports these results and caveats: Tofacitinib significantly decreased scalp clonality and the number of expanded CD8+ clones among the top 100 scalp clones. Lesional scalp, especially in alopecia totalis/universalis, showed higher clonality and more expanded CD8+ clones than normal scalp, suggesting antigenic drive. Compared with mice, TCR sequences shared between patients were less clear, possibly partly because of HLA diversity across the patient population. Unlike mouse skin, which is dominated by gammadelta T cells, normal human skin has resident alphabeta T cells that are also sequenced, and this complicates analysis of the scalp TCR repertoire. Many expanded lesional clones were found to persist in scalp and blood during tofacitinib treatment, and relapse after treatment cessation may be partly explained by this persistence. Because the treated cohort was small and had just a single nonresponder, larger studies are needed to establish links between baseline CD8+ expansion and response.

The library was made by the immunoSEQ multiplex PCR assay. For TCR sequencing, RNA was extracted from every sample and reverse transcribed into cDNA to serve as template. SuperScript III was used to make first-strand cDNA, primed with a 2:1 mix of oligo-dT and random hexamers. A synthetic immune receptor repertoire was used to assess amplification bias, and residual bias was removed computationally. Under the source paper's analysis protocol: Raw reads were preprocessed to remove errors, and CDR3 was defined according to IMGT conventions as the region from the conserved cysteine to phenylalanine. To get clonality, Shannon entropy was normalized by log2 of the number of productive unique TCRs and the result was subtracted from 1. Scalp TCRbeta sequences were cross-referenced with sorted blood CD4 and CD8 repertoires so that the CD4 or CD8 identity of scalp clones could be inferred. TCRdb obtained this table from immuneACCESS and retained in-frame rearrangements with V and J assigned. These tables miss some clones; where compared with another copy, unresolved V genes account for less than half of the shortfall, and the remainder is unexplained. V, J and clone size were drawn from that table, and D and trimming were deduced from the DNA. In all, the sample holds roughly 110,000 clones, and around 54% of those were seen once. The top ten clones comprise about 3.3% of the sample.

Comment on this clone: Its target antigen remains unknown. No much larger clonotype is one base removed from it; base qualities were not supplied.

CDR1 and CDR2 (SGHNT, YYREEE) derive from the germline V gene (reference sequence). Trimming at the junction amounts to 3 bases on V and 0 bases on J, and the germline ends lie 11 bases apart. The CDR3 runs 15 amino acids, cysteine and phenylalanine included. CDR3 DNA only is kept here, 45 bases in frame from base 1. Interpreted using the paper, the time point label stands for: roughly 24 weeks on oral tofacitinib. What this sample's treatment or condition label stands for: oral pan-JAK inhibitor, 5-10 mg twice daily. From alopecia areata patients, peripheral blood was collected along with lesional scalp punch biopsies. PBMCs were isolated by density centrifugation and stained for CD3, CD4 and CD8, after which CD4+ and CD8+ T cells were sorted on a FACSAria.

The receptor comes from a human donor with alopecia areata. The rearranged chain carries TRBV5-4 and TRBJ2-3, with an unclear D gene assignment. Sequencing was performed on CD4+ T cells sorted from blood, taken at week 24, from a patient treated with tofacitinib. The CDR3 reads as follows: CASSWDFSSTDTQYF. The DNA reads as follows: TGTGCCAGCAGCTGGGATTTTTCTAGCACAGATACGCAGTATTTT.